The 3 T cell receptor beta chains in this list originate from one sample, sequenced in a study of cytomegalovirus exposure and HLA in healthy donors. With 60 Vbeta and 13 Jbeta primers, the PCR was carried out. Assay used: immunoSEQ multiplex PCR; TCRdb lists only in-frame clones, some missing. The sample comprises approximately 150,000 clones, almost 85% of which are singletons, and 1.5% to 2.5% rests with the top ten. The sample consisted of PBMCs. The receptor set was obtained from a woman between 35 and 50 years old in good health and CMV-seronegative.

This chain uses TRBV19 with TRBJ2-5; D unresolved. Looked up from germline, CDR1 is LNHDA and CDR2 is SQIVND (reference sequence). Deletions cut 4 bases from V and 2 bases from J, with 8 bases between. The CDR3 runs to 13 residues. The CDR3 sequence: CASSNQVQETQYF. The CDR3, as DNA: TGTGCCAGTAGTAATCAGGTTCAAGAGACCCAGTACTTC.

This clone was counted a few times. CDR3 sequence (DNA): TGCAGTGCTACCCTTTACAATGAGCAGTTCTTC. Amino acids: CSATLYNEQFF. This rearrangement joins TRBV20-1 to TRBJ2-1; no clear D. The CDR3 is 11 residues long. The V end was cut by 4 bases, the J end by 4 bases, with 5 bases between. Germline CDR1 reads DFQATT; CDR2 reads SNEGSKA (reference sequence).

CDR3 in DNA: TGCGCCAGCAGCCCCGGACTAGCGGGTAACAATGAGCAGTTCTTC. Residues: CASSPGLAGNNEQFF. This chain uses TRBV4-3 with TRBJ2-1; 11 nucleotides agree with TRBD2. Per germline, CDR1 LGHNA and CDR2 YSLEER. V lost 4 bases to trimming and J lost 5 bases; unmatched junction nucleotides: 4. The length of the CDR3 is 15 residues.